This T cell receptor (beta chain) is from a study of blood T cell repertoires in COVID-19. About the study: Samples representing acute and convalescent COVID-19 were sourced from the United States, Italy and Spain. Sources were T cells, B-cell-depleted T cells, or PBMCs; the material itself was cDNA or gDNA.

As handled by the study authors: Amplification of reference gene primers provided the estimated nucleated cell counts. Some clones are missing from TCRdb's copy, which holds only in-frame ones; the method was immunoSEQ multiplex PCR. V, J and clone size reflect that table, while D and trimming were determined from the DNA. The sample yields hundreds of thousands of clones, approximately 80% seen once. The length of the CDR3 is 16 residues. Trimming removed 0 bases at V and 3 bases at J, with 12 bases between. CDR1 and CDR2 from the germline V gene are MGHRA and YSYEKL. This receptor was obtained from a woman aged 40 to 50 with acute COVID-19. Specimen: PBMCs or T cells enriched from blood (not recorded which). The genes are TRBV4-1 and TRBJ1-5; a weak D match, TRBD1 (5 bases). CDR3 region: CASSQDPQGYNQPQHF. The CDR3 region has the DNA TGCGCCAGCAGCCAAGACCCTCAGGGATACAATCAGCCCCAGCATTTT.